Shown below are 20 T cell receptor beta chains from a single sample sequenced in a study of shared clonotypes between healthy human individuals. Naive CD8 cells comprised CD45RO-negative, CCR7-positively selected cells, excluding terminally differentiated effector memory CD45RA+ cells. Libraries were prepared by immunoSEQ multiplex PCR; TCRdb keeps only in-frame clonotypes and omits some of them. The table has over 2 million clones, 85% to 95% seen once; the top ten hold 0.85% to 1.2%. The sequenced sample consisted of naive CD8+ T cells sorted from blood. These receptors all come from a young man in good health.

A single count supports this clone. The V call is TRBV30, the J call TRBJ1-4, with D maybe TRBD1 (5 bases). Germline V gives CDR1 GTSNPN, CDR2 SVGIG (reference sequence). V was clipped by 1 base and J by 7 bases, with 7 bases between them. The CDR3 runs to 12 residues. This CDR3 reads CAWSAQGEKLFF. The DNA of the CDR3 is TGTGCCTGGAGTGCCCAGGGTGAAAAACTGTTTTTT.

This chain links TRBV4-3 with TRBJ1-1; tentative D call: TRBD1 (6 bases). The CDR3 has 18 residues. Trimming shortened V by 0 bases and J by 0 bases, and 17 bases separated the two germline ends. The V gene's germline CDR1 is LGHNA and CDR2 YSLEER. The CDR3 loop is CASSQESLDRTMNTEAFF. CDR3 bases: TGCGCCAGCAGCCAAGAAAGTTTGGACAGAACCATGAACACTGAAGCTTTCTTT.

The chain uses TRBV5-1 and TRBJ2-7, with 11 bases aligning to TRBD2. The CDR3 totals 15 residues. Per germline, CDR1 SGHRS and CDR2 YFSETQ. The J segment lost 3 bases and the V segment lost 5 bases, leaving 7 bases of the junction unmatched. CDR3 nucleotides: TGCGCCAGCAGTCCTATCACTAGCGGGAGCTACGAGCAGTACTTC. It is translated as CASSPITSGSYEQYF.

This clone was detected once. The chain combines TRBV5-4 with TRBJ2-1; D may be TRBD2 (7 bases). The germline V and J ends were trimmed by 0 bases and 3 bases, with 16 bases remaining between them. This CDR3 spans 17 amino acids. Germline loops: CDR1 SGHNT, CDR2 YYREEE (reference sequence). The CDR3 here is CASSLAAGAPIYNEQFF. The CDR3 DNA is TGTGCCAGCAGCTTGGCCGCGGGGGCACCAATCTACAATGAGCAGTTCTTC.

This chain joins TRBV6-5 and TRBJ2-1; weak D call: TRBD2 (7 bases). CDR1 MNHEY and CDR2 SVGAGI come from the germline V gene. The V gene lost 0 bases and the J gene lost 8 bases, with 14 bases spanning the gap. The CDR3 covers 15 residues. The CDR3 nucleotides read TGTGCCAGCAGTTACTCTGCGGGGGCGGGCGATGAGCAGTTCTTC. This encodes CASSYSAGAGDEQFF.

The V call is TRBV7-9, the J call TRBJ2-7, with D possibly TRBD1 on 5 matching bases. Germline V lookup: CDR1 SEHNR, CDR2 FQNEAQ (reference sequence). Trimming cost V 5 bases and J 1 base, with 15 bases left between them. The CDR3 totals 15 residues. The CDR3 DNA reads TGTGCCAGCAGCGACCCAAAGGGGTTTTCCTACGAGCAGTACTTC. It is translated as CASSDPKGFSYEQYF.

The CDR3 coding sequence is TGCGCCAGCAGCCAAGTGTGGGGGCCCCCCTCCTACGAGCAGTACTTC. Protein: CASSQVWGPPSYEQYF. V usage is TRBV4-1 and J usage is TRBJ2-7; D is possibly TRBD1 (6 bases). V was shortened by 1 base and J by 0 bases, with 13 bases between the two germline ends. Germline V gives CDR1 MGHRA, CDR2 YSYEKL. The CDR3 covers 16 residues.

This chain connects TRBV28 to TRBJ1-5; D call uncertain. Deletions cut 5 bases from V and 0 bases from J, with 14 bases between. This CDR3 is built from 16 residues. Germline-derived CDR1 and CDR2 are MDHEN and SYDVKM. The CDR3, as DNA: TGTGCCAGCAGTCTAGGGTGGGCCTATAGCAATCAGCCCCAGCATTTT. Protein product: CASSLGWAYSNQPQHF.

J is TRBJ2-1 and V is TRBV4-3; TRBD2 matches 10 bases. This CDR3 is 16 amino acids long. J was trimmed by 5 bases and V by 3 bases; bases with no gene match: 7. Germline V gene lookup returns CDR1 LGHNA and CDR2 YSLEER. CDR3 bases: TGCGCCAGCAGCCAGGGTACTAGCGGGATGAACAATGAGCAGTTCTTC. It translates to CASSQGTSGMNNEQFF.

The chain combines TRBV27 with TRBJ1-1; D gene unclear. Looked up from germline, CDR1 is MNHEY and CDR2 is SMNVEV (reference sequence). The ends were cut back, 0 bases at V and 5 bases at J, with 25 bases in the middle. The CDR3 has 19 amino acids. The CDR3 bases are TGTGCCAGCAGTTTATCCGTAGGGATGGAGGGATTGCTGGAAACTGAAGCTTTCTTT. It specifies CASSLSVGMEGLLETEAFF.

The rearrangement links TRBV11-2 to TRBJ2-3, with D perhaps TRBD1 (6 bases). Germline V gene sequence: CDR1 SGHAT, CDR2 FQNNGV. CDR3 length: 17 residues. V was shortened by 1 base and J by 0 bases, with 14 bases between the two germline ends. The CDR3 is CASSLAGQLTSTDTQYF. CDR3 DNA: TGTGCCAGCAGCTTAGCCGGACAGCTTACTAGCACAGATACGCAGTATTTT. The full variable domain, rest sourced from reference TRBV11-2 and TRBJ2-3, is EAGVAQSPRYKIIEKRQSVAFWCNPISGHATLYWYQQILGQGPKLLIQFQNNGVVDDSQLPKDRFSAERLKGVDSTLKIQPAKLEDSAVYLCASSLAGQLTSTDTQYFGPGTRLTVL.

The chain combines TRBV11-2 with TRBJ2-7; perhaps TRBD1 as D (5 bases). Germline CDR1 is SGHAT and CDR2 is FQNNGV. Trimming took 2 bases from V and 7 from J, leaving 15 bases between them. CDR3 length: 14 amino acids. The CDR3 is CASSLSMADREQYF. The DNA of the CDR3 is TGTGCCAGCAGCTTATCGATGGCAGACAGAGAGCAGTACTTC.

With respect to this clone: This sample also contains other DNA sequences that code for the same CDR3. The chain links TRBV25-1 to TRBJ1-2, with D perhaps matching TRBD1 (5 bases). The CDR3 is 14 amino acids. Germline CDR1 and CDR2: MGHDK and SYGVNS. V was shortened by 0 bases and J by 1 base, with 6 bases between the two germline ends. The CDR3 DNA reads TGTGCCAGCAGTGAATACGGGGGTAACTATGGCTACACCTTC. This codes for CASSEYGGNYGYTF.

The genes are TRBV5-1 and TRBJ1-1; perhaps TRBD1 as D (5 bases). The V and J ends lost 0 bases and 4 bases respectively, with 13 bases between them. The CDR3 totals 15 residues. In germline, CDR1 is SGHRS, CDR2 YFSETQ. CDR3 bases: TGCGCCAGCAGCTTGGTGGAGGGGTCGGGCACTGAAGCTTTCTTT. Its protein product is CASSLVEGSGTEAFF.

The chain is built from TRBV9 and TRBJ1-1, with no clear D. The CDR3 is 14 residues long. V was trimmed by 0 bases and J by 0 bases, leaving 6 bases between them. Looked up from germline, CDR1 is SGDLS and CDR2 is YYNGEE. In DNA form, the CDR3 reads TGTGCCAGCAGCGTAGACGCCATGAACACTGAAGCTTTCTTT. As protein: CASSVDAMNTEAFF.

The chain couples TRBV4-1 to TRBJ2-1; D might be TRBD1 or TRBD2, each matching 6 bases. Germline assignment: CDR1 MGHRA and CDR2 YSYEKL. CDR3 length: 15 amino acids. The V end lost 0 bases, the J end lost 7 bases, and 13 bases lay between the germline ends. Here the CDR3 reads CASSQEGPGANEQFF. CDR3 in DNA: TGCGCCAGCAGCCAAGAGGGGCCGGGGGCGAATGAGCAGTTCTTC.

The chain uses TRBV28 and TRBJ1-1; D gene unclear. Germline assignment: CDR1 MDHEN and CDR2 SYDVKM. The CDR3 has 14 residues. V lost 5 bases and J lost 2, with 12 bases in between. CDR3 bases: TGTGCCAGCAGTGCTACGGTCCGAAACACTGAAGCTTTCTTT. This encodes CASSATVRNTEAFF.

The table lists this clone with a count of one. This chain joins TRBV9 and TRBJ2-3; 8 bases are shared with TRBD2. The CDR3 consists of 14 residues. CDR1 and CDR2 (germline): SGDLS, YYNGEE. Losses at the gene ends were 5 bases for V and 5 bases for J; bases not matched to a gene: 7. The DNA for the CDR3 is TGTGCCAGCAGTGCGGCGGGGGGAATAGATACGCAGTATTTT. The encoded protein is CASSAAGGIDTQYF. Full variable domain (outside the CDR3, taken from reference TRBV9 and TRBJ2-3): DSGVTQTPKHLITATGQRVTLRCSPRSGDLSVYWYQQSLDQGLQFLIQYYNGEERAKGNILERFSAQQFPDLHSELNLSSLELGDSALYFCASSAAGGIDTQYFGPGTRLTVL.

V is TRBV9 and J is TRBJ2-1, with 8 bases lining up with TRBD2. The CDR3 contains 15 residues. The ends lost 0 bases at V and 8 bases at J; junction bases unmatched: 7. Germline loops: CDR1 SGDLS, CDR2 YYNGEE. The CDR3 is CASSVDGGRPDEQFF. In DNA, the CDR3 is TGTGCCAGCAGCGTAGACGGCGGGAGGCCCGATGAGCAGTTCTTC.

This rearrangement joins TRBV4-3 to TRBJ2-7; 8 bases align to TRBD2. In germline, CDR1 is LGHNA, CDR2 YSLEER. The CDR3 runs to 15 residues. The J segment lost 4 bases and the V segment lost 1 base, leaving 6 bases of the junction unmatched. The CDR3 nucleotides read TGCGCCAGCAGCCAAGGCCCGGGGGGGGCTTACGAGCAGTACTTC. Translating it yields CASSQGPGGAYEQYF.